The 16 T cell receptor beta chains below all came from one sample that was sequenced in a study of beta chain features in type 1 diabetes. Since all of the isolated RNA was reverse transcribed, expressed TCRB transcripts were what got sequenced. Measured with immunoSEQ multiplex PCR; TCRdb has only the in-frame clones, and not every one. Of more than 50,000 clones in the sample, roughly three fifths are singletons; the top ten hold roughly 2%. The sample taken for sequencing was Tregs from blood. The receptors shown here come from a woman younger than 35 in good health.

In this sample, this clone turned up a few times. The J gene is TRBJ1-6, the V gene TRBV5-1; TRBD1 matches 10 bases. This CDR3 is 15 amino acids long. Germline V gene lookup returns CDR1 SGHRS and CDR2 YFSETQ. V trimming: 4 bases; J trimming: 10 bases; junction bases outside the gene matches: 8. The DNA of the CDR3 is TGCGCCAGCAGCCCCGAGACAGGGGGCGGGTCACCCCTCCACTTT. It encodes CASSPETGGGSPLHF. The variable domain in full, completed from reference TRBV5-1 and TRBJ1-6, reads KAGVTQTPRYLIKTRGQQVTLSCSPISGHRSVSWYQQTPGQGLQFLFEYFSETQRNKGNFPGRFSGRQFSNSRSEMNVSTLELGDSALYLCASSPETGGGSPLHFGNGTRLTVT.

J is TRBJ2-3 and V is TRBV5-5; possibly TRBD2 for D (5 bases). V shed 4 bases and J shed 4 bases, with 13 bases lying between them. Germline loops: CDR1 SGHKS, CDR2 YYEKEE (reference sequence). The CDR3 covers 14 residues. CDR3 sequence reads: CASSQLVPADTQYF. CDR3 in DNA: TGTGCCAGCAGCCAACTAGTACCGGCAGATACGCAGTATTTT.

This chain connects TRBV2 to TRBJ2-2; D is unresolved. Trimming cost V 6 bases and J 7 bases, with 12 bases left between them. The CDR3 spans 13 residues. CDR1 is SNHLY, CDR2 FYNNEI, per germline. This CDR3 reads CASRLENVGELFF. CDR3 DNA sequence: TGTGCCAGCAGGCTAGAAAACGTCGGGGAGCTGTTTTTT.

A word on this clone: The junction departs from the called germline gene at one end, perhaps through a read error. CDR3 region: CASSILREANPKEQYF. The CDR3 DNA sequence: TGTGCTAGCAGCATCCTGCGGGAGGCCAATCCTAAAGAGCAGTACTTC. The genes are TRBV7-7 and TRBJ2-7; 8 bases line up with TRBD2. The CDR3 is made up of 16 amino acids. Germline lookup yields CDR1 SSHAT and CDR2 FNYEAQ (reference sequence).

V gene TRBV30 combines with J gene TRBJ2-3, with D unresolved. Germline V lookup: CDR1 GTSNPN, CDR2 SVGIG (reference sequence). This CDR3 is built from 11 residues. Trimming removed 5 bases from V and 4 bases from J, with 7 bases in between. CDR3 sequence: CAWSRADTQYF. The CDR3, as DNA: TGTGCCTGGTCACGCGCAGATACGCAGTATTTT.

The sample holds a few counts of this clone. The CDR3 DNA reads TGTGCCACCAGCAGAGATCTTCGGTTAGGGAGAGGCGAGACCCAGTACTTC. It specifies CATSRDLRLGRGETQYF. The rearrangement uses TRBV15 and TRBJ2-5; a possible D gene is TRBD2 (5 bases). Germline V gene lookup returns CDR1 LNHNV and CDR2 YYDKDF (reference sequence). Trimming took off 0 bases at V and 5 bases at J, with 19 bases between the two ends. The CDR3 sequence is 17 residues long. Full variable domain (missing parts from reference TRBV15 and TRBJ2-5): DAMVIQNPRYQVTQFGKPVTLSCSQTLNHNVMYWYQQKSSQAPKLLFHYYDKDFNNEADTPDNFQSRRPNTSFCFLDIRSPGLGDTAMYLCATSRDLRLGRGETQYFGPGTRLLVL.

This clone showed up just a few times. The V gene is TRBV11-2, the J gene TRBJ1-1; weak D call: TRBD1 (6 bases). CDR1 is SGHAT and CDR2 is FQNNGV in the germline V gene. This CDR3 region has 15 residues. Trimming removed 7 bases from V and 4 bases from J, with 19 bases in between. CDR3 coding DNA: TGTGCCAGCATGTCAAGCAGGGGTGGCGTCACTGAAGCTTTCTTT. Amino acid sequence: CASMSSRGGVTEAFF.

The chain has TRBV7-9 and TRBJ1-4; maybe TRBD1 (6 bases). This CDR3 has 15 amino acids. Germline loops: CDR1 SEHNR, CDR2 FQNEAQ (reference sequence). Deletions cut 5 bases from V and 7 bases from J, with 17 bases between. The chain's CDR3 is CASSRQVPRGEKLFF. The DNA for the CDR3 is TGTGCCAGCAGCAGACAGGTTCCCAGAGGTGAAAAACTGTTTTTT.

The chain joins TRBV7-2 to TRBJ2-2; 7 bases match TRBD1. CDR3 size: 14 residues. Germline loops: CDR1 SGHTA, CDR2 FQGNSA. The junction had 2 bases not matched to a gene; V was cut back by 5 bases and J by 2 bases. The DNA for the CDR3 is TGTGCCAGCAGCCGACAGGGTAACACCGGGGAGCTGTTTTTT. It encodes CASSRQGNTGELFF. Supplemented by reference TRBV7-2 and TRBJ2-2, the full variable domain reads GAGVSQSPSNKVTEKGKDVELRCDPISGHTALYWYRQSLGQGLEFLIYFQGNSAPDKSGLPSDRFSAERTGGSVSTLTIQRTQQEDSAVYLCASSRQGNTGELFFGEGSRLTVL.

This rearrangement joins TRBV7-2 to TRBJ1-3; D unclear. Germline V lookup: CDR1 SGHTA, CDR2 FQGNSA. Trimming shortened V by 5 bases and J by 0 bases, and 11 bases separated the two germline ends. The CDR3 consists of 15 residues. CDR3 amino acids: CASSRIGSSGNTIYF. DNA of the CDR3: TGTGCCAGCAGCCGTATAGGGAGCTCTGGAAACACCATATATTTT.

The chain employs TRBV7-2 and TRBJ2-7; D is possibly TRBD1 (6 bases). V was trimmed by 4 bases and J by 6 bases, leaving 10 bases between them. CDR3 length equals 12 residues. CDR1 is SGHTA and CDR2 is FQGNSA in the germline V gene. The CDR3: CASSSQGSEQYF. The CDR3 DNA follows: TGTGCCAGCAGCTCACAGGGATCCGAGCAGTACTTC.

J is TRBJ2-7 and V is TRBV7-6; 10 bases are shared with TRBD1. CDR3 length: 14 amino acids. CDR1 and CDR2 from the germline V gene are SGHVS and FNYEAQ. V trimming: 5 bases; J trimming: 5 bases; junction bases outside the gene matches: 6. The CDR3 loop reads CASSRRTGGDEQYF. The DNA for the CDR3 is TGTGCCAGCAGCCGGAGGACAGGGGGGGACGAGCAGTACTTC.

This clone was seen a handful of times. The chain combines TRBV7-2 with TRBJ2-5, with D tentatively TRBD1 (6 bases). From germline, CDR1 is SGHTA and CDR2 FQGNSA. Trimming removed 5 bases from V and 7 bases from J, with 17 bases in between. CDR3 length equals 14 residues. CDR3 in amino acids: CASSLDRLMWTQYF. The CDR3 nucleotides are TGTGCCAGCAGCCTTGACAGGCTAATGTGGACCCAGTACTTC.

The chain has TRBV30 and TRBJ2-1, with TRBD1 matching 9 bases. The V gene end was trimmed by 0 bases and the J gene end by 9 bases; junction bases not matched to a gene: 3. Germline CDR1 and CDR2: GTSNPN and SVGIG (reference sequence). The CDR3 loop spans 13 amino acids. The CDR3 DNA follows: TGTGCCTGGAGTGTACAGGGGGCGAGTGAGCAGTTCTTC. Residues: CAWSVQGASEQFF.

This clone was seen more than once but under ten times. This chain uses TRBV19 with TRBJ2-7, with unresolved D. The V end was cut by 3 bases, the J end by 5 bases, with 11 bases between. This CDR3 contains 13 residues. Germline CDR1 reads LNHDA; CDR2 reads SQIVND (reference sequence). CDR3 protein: CASSIYPSDEQYF. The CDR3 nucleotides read TGTGCCAGTAGTATCTACCCTTCCGACGAGCAGTACTTC.

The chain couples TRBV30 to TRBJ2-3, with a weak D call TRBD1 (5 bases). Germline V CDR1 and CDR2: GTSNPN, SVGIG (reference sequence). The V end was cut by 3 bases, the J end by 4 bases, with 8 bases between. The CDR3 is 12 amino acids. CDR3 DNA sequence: TGTGCCTGGAGGTCAGGGCCAGATACGCAGTATTTT. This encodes CAWRSGPDTQYF.